The entry below gives a single TCR beta chain sequence along with its context. Its antigen is not known. The CDR3 extends over 16 amino acids. Trimming removed 6 bases at V and 3 bases at J, with 20 bases between. Germline V lookup: CDR1 MGHDK, CDR2 SYGVNS. Time point meaning: week 23, last vaccination. Topical imiquimod was applied with each vaccine dose, which held 300 ug of mutant IDH1 20-mer peptide. Each tumor in the donors was a new WHO grade 3 or 4 astrocytoma, IDH1-mutant and ATRX-lost. This entry is derived from a study of a mutant IDH1 vaccine in newly diagnosed glioma. As for the study in general: Patients received eight vaccinations in weeks 1, 3, 5, 7, 11, 15, 19, 23. Patients got their first vaccination 4-6 weeks after radiotherapy alone, or with temozolomide cycles. Study-level points and caveats: Evidence of vaccine-induced immune responses was documented in around 93% of patients.

Measured with immunoSEQ multiplex PCR; TCRdb has only the in-frame clones, and not every one. The sample has about 55,000 clones, 80% seen once; the top ten hold about 6.3%. The TCR was taken from a middle-aged man with glioma. The chain employs TRBV25-1 and TRBJ2-5; D is perhaps TRBD1 (6 bases). The source material was PBMCs, sampled from a glioma patient whose treatment included an IDH1 peptide vaccine. The CDR3 nucleotides are TGTGCCAGCAGAGTTACCCTCGGGGCAGGGGAAGAGACCCAGTACTTC. This sequence encodes CASRVTLGAGEETQYF.